The source of this T cell receptor beta chain is a study of vaccination and CD4 T cells after COVID-19. For the study at large: The post-COVID sampling time was a median roughly 100 days after diagnosis, ranging from 35 to 161.

Trimming removed 6 bases from V and 0 bases from J; junction bases left unmatched: 18. Per the germline V gene, CDR1 is DFQATT and CDR2 is SNEGSKA (reference sequence). The CDR3 runs to 19 residues. Sequencing of the DNA from cultured CD4+ T cells was carried out with the Oncomine TCR Beta short-read assay. MiXCR was run by TCRdb on the PCR reads, yielding one entry per CDR3 protein. The table shows about 9,700 distinct CDR3 sequences, with around 67% occurring only once. About this clonotype: The antigen is undetermined.

Treatment specified: approximately 10-day PBMC culture with coronavirus spike peptide pools or control peptides (ViraFEST assay). In the ViraFEST assay, peptide-pool expansion preceded TCR sequencing of expanded clonotypes. Source material: CD4+ T cells from blood, cultured in vitro. The TCR was taken from a human donor who had recovered from COVID-19. The gene calls are TRBV20-1 and TRBJ2-3; 10 bases match TRBD2. This CDR3 reads CSAHNARYTSGVSTDTQYF. Here the CDR3 DNA reads TGCAGTGCCCACAATGCCCGGTACACTAGCGGGGTTAGCACAGATACGCAGTATTTT.